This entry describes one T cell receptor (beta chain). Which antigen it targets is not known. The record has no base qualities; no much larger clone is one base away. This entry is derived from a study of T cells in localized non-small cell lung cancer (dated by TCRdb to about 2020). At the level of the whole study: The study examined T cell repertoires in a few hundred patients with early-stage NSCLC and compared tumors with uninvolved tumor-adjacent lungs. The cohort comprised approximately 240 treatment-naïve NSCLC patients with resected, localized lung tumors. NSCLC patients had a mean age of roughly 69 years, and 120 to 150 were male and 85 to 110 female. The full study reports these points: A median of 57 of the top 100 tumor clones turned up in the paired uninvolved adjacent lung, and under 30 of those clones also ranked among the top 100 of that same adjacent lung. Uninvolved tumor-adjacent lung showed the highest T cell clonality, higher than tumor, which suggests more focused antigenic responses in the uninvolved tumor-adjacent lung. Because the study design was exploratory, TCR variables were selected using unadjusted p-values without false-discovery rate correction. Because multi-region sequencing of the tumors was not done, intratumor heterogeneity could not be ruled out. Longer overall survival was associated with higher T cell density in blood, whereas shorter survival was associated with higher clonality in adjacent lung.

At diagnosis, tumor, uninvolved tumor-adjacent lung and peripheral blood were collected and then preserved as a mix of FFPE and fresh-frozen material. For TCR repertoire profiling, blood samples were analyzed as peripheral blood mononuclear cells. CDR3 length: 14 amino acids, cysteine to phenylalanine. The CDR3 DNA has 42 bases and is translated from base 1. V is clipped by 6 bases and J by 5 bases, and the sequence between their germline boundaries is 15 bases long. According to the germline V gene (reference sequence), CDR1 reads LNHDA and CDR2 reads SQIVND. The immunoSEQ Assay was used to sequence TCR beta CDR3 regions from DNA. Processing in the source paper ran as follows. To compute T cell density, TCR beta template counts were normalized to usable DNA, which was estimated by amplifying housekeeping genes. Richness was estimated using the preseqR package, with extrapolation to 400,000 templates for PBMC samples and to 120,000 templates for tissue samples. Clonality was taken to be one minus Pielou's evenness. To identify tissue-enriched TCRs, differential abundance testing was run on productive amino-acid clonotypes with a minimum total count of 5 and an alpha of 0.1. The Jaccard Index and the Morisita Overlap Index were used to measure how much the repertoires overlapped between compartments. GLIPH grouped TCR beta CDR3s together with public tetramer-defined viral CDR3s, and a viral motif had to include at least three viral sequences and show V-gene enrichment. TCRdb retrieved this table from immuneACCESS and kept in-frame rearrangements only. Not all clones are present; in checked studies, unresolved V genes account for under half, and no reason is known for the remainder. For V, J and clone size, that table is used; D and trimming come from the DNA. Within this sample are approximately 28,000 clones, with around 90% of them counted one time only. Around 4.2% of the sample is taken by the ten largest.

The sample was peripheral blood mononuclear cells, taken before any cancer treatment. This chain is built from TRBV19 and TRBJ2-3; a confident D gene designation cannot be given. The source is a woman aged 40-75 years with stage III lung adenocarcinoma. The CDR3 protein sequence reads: CASSGSLSGDTQYF. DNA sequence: TGTGCCAGTAGCGGGTCCCTAAGTGGAGATACGCAGTATTTT.